What follows is one TCR beta chain and its context. The sample originates from a study of blood T cell repertoires in COVID-19. On the study more broadly: COVID-19 samples collected from the United States, Italy and Spain covered acute and convalescent phases.

Unmatched junction bases numbered 2, after V lost 6 bases and J lost 1 base. In germline, CDR1 is SNHLY, CDR2 FYNNEI. The CDR3 totals 15 residues. The repertoire was sequenced with immunoSEQ multiplex PCR; TCRdb's copy has only in-frame clones and lacks some. Of a few hundred thousand clones listed, around 84% are singletons. Researchers sorted participants into cohorts using their self-reported clinical history. Cohort 3 recovered donors had two negative PCRs, clearance, or symptom resolution. The material sequenced was PBMCs or T cells enriched from blood (not recorded which). The TCR was taken from a woman aged 50 to 60 who had recovered from COVID-19. The chain carries TRBV2 and TRBJ2-1, with TRBD2 matching 11 bases. The chain's CDR3 is CASRVAGGSYNEQFF. The CDR3 DNA reads TGTGCCAGCAGGGTAGCGGGAGGGTCCTACAATGAGCAGTTCTTC. The whole variable domain, remainder taken from reference TRBV2 and TRBJ2-1, is EPEVTQTPSHQVTQMGQEVILRCVPISNHLYFYWYRQILGQKVEFLVSFYNNEISEKSEIFDDQFSVERPDGSNFTLKIRSTKLEDSAMYFCASRVAGGSYNEQFFGPGTRLTVL.